This record covers a single T cell receptor beta chain. The antigen is not known. The Oncomine TCR Beta short-read assay sequenced DNA from cultured CD4+ T cells. One entry per CDR3 protein, called by TCRdb with MiXCR from the PCR reads. Of 9,000 to 15,000 distinct CDR3 sequences in the sample, roughly three fifths were seen once. The sample comes from a study of vaccination and CD4 T cells after COVID-19. The wider study: The convalescents, six males and four females, included two who were Hispanic. Subjects got two shots of BNT162b2 or mRNA-1273 vaccine.

The CDR3 is 13 residues long. Germline values: CDR1 SGHTA, CDR2 FQGNSA. V gave up 0 bases and J gave up 3 bases, with 5 bases separating them. Stated treatment: approximately 10-day PBMC culture with coronavirus spike peptide pools or control peptides (ViraFEST assay). The chain couples TRBV7-2 to TRBJ2-5; no clear D. This receptor was obtained from a human donor who had recovered from COVID-19. The sequencing sample was made of CD4+ T cells from blood, cultured in vitro. The CDR3 reads CASSLAREETQYF. In DNA, the CDR3 is TGTGCCAGCAGCTTAGCCCGCGAAGAGACCCAGTACTTC.